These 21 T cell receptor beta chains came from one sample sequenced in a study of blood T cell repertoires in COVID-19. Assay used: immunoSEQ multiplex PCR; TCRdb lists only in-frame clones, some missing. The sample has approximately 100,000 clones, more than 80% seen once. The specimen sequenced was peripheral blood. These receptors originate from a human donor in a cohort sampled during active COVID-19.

CDR3: CASSLGLAGEQYF. CDR3 DNA sequence: TGTGCCAGCAGCTTGGGACTAGCAGGCGAGCAGTACTTC. The chain recombines TRBV7-6 with TRBJ2-7, with 9 positions matching TRBD2. J was trimmed by 6 bases and V by 3 bases; bases with no gene match: 3. Germline-derived CDR1 and CDR2 are SGHVS and FNYEAQ. The CDR3 loop spans 13 amino acids.

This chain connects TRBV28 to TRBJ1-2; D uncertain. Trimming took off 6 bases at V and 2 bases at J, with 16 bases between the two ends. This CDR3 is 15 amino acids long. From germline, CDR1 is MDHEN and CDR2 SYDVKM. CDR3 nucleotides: TGTGCCAGCAGCCCCTGGGGAGGGCGCAACTATGGCTACACCTTC. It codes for CASSPWGGRNYGYTF.

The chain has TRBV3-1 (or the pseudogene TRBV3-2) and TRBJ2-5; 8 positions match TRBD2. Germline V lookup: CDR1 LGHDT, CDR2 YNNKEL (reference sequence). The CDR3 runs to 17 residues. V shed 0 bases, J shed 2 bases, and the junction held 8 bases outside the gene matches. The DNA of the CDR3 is TGTGCCAGCAGCCAAGATATATCCGGACTAGCTCAAGAGACCCAGTACTTC. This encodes CASSQDISGLAQETQYF.

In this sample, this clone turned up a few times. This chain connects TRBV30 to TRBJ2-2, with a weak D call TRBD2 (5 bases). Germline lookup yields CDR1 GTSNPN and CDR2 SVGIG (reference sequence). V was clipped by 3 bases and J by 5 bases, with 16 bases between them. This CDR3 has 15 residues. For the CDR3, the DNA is TGTGCCTGGAGCGTTCGGGGAGTTCGGACCGGGGAGCTGTTTTTT. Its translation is CAWSVRGVRTGELFF.

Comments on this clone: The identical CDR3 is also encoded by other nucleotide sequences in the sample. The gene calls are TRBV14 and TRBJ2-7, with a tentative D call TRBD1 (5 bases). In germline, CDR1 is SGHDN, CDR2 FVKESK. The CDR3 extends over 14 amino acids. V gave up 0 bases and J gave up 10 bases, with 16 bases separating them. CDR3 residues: CASSQDPGRAEQYF. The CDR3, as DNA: TGTGCCAGCAGCCAAGATCCGGGCAGGGCCGAACAGTACTTC.

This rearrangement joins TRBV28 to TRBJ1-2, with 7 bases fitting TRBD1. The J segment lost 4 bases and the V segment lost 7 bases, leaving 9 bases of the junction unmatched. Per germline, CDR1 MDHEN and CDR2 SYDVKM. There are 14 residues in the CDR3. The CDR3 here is CASTQGGQFYGYTF. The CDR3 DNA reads TGTGCCAGCACCCAGGGGGGACAGTTCTATGGCTACACCTTC.

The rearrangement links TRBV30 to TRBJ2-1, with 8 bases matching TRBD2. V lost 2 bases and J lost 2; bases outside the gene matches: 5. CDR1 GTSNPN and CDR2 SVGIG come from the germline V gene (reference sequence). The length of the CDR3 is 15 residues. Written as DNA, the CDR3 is TGTGCCTGGAGTCTTGGCGGGAGGCCCTACAATGAGCAGTTCTTC. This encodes CAWSLGGRPYNEQFF.

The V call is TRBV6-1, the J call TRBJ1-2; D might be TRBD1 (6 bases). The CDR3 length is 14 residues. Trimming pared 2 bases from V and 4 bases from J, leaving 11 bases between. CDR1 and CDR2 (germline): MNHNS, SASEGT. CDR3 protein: CASSEQGRPYGYTF. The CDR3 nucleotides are TGTGCCAGCAGTGAACAGGGGAGACCCTATGGCTACACCTTC.

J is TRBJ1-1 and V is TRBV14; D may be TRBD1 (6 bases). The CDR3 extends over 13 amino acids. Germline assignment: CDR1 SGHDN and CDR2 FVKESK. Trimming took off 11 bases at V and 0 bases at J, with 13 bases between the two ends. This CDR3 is CAVQQGLNTEAFF. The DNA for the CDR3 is TGTGCCGTCCAACAGGGATTGAACACTGAAGCTTTCTTT.

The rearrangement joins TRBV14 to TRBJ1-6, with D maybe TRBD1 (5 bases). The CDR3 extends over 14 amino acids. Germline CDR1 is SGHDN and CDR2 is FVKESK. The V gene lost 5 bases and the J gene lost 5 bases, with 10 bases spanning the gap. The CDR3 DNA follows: TGTGCCAGCAGCGTACAGGTCAATAATTCACCCCTCCACTTT. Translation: CASSVQVNNSPLHF.

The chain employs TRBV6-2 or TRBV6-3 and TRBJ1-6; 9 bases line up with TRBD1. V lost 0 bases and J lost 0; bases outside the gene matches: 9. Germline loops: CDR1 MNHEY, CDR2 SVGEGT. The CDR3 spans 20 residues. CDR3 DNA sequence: TGTGCCAGCAGTTACTCACCGGGACAGGGCGCCGCCTCCTATAATTCACCCCTCCACTTT. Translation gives CASSYSPGQGAASYNSPLHF.

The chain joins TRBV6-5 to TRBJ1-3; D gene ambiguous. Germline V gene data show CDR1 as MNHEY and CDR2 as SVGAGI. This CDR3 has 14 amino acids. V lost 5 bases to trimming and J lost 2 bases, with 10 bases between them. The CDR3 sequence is CASSLGNAGNTIYF. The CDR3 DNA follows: TGTGCCAGCAGTCTCGGGAATGCTGGAAACACCATATATTTT.

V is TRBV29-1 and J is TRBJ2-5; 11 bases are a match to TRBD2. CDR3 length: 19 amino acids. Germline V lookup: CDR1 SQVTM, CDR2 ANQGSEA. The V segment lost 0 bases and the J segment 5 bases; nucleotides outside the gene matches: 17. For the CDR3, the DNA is TGCAGCGTTGAAGAGATTATCACTAGCGGGAGAGGGTCACGGGAGACCCAGTACTTC. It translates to CSVEEIITSGRGSRETQYF. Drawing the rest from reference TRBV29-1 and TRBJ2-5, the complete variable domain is SAVISQKPSRDICQRGTSLTIQCQVDSQVTMMFWYRQQPGQSLTLIATANQGSEATYESGFVIDKFPISRPNLTFSTLTVSNMSPEDSSIYLCSVEEIITSGRGSRETQYFGPGTRLLVL.

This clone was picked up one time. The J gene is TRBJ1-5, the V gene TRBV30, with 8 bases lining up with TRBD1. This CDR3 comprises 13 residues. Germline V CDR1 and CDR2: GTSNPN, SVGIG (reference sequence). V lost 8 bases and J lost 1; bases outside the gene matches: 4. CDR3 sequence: CAGRQGSNQPQHF. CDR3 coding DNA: TGTGCCGGCCGACAGGGGAGCAATCAGCCCCAGCATTTT.

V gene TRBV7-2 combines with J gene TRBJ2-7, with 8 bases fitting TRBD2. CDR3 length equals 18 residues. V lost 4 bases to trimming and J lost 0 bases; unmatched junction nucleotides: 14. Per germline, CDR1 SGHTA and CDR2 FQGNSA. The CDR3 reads CASSSDAPGLVNSYEQYF. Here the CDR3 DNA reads TGTGCCAGCAGCTCAGACGCTCCGGGACTAGTGAACTCCTACGAGCAGTACTTC.

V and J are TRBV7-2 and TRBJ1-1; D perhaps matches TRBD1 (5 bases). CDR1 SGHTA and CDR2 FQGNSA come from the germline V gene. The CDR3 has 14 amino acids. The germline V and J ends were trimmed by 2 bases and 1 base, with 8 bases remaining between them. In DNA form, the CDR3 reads TGTGCCAGCAGCTTACTTCAGGGGAACACTGAAGCTTTCTTT. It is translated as CASSLLQGNTEAFF.

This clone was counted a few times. Here the CDR3 DNA reads TGTGCCTGGGACAGGGGGTACGAAAAACTGTTTTTT. Translated, it gives CAWDRGYEKLFF. V gene TRBV30 combines with J gene TRBJ1-4; 9 bases line up with TRBD1. Trimming cost V 5 bases and J 8 bases; bases outside gene matches: 3. Germline loops: CDR1 GTSNPN, CDR2 SVGIG (reference sequence). The CDR3 extends over 12 amino acids.

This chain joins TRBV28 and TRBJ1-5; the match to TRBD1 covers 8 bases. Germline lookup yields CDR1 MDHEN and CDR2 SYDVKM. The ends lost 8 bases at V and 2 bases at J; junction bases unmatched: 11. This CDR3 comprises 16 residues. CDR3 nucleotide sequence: TGTGCCAGCTCCTACTCGGGACAGGCGGGCAATCAGCCCCAGCATTTT. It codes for CASSYSGQAGNQPQHF.

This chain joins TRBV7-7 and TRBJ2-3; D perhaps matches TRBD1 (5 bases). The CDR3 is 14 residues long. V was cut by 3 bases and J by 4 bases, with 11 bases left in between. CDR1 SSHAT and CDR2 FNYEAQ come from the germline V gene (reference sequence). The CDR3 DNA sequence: TGTGCCAGCAGCTTGGCCAGGGTATCAGATACGCAGTATTTT. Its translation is CASSLARVSDTQYF.

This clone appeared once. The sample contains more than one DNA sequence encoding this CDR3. Here the CDR3 DNA reads TGTGCCAGCAGCTCGCGGGGGTACGAGCAGTACTTC. Translating gives CASSSRGYEQYF. The rearrangement joins TRBV12-3 or TRBV12-4 to TRBJ2-7; 7 positions match TRBD2. The CDR3 loop spans 12 amino acids. V trimming: 6 bases; J trimming: 4 bases; junction bases outside the gene matches: 3.

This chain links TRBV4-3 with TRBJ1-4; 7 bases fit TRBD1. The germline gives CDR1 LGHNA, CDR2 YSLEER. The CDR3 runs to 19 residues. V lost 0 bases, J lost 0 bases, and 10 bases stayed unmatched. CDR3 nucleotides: TGCGCCAGCAGCCAAGACCGCGGGACAGTTTATGCAACTAATGAAAAACTGTTTTTT. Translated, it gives CASSQDRGTVYATNEKLFF.